The TCR beta chain described here comes from a study of radiotherapy plus CTLA-4 blockade in lung cancer. TCRdb's table, derived via immunoSEQ multiplex PCR, lists solely in-frame clones and lacks some. The table has roughly 77,000 clones, 74% seen once; the top ten hold around 10%. The source is a human donor with non-small cell lung cancer whose response to radiotherapy plus ipilimumab could not be evaluated. The specimen was peripheral blood, collected from a patient treated with radiotherapy plus ipilimumab.

The CDR3 region has the DNA TGTGCCAGCAGCTTAAACGGGGGGAAGAACACCGGGGAGCTGTTTTTT. It specifies CASSLNGGKNTGELFF. The chain combines TRBV7-3 with TRBJ2-2, with TRBD2 matching over 7 bases. V gave up 1 base and J gave up 1 base; unmatched junction bases: 3. Germline CDR1 and CDR2: SGHTA and FQGTGA. The CDR3 is 16 amino acids.